This T cell receptor (beta chain) was sequenced in a study of blood T cell repertoires in COVID-19. Study details: From T cells, B-cell-depleted T cells, or PBMCs came the material, which was cDNA or gDNA.

Participant ages covered about 18 to 100 years across 24 US areas. Clinical history as reported by participants underpinned cohort assignment. The CDR3 covers 14 residues. Per the germline V gene, CDR1 is MNHEY and CDR2 is SVGAGI. V lost 7 bases, J lost 7 bases, and 10 bases stayed unmatched. Assay used: immunoSEQ multiplex PCR; TCRdb lists only in-frame clones, some missing. The data contain around 200,000 clones, 75% to 85% of them singletons. J is TRBJ1-5 and V is TRBV6-5, with 7 bases identical to TRBD1. This TCR was recovered from a middle-aged man who had recovered from COVID-19. The specimen was PBMCs or T cells enriched from blood (not recorded which). As DNA, the CDR3 is TGTGCCAGCACCATTACCTCAGGGGGGCAGCCCCAGCATTTT. It is translated as CASTITSGGQPQHF.